This entry describes one T cell receptor beta chain. The germline V and J ends were trimmed by 1 base and 6 bases, with 11 bases remaining between them. Per germline, CDR1 LGHNA and CDR2 YNFKEQ. This CDR3 spans 14 amino acids. Splitting of each subset's genomic DNA was done evenly across several immunoSEQ plates. Clones were sequenced by immunoSEQ multiplex PCR, and TCRdb holds only the in-frame ones, with some missing. In the table there are approximately 470,000 clones, almost 80% of which are singletons. These data come from a study of shared clonotypes between healthy human individuals. This clonotype was sampled from a woman aged 40-49 years in good health. Some clones in this sample may be carry-over from other donors' samples. The rearrangement joins TRBV4-2 to TRBJ2-3; D gene uncertain. The material sequenced was PBMCs. CDR3 sequence reads: CASSQAGLADTQYF. CDR3 bases: TGTGCCAGCAGCCAAGCCGGGCTTGCGGATACGCAGTATTTT.